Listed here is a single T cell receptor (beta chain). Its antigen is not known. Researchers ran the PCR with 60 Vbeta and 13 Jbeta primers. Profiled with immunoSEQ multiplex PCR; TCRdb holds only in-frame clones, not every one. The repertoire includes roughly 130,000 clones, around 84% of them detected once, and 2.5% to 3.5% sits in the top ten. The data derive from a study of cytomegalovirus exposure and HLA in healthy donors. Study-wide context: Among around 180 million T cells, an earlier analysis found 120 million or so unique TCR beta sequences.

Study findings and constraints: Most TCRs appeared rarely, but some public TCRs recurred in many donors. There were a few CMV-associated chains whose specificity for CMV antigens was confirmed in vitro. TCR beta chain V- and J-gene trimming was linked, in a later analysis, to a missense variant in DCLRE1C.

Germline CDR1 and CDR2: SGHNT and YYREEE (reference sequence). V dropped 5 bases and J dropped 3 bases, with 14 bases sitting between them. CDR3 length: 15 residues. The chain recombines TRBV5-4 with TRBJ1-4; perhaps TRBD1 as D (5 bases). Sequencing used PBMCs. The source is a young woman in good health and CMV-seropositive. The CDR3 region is CASRDGGGANEKLFF. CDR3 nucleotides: TGTGCCAGCAGGGATGGCGGGGGGGCTAATGAAAAACTGTTTTTT.